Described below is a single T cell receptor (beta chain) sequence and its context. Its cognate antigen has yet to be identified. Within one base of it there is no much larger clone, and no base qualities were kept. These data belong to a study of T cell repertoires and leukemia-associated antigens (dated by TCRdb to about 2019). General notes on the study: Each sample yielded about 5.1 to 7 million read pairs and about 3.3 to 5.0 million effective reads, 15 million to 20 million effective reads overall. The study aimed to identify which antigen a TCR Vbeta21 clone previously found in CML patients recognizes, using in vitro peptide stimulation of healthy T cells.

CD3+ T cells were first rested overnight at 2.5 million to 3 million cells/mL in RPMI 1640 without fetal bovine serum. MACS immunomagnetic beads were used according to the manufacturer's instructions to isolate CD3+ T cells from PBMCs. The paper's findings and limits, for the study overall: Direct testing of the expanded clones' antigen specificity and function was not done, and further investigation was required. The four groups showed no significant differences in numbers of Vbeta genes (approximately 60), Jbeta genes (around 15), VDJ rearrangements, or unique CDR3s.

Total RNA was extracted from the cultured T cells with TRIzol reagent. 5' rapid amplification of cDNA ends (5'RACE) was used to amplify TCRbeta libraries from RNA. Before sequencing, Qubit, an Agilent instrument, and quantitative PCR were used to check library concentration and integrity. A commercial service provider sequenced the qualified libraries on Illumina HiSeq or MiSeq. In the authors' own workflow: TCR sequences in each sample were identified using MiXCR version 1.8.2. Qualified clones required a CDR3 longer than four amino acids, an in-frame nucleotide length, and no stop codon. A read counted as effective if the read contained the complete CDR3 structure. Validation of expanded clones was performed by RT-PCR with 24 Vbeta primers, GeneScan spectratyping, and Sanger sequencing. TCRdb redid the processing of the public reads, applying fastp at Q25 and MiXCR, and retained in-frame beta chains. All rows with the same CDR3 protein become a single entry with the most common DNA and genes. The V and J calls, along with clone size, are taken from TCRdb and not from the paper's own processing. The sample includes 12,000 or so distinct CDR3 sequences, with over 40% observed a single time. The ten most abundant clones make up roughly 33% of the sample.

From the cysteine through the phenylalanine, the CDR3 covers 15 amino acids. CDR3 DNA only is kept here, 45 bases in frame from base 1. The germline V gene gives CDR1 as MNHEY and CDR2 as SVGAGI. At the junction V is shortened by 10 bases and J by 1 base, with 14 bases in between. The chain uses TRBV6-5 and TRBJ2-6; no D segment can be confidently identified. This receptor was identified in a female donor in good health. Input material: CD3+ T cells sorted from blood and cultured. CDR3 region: CAIGRPQSGANVLTF. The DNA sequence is TGTGCCATAGGAAGGCCACAATCTGGGGCCAACGTCCTGACTTTC.